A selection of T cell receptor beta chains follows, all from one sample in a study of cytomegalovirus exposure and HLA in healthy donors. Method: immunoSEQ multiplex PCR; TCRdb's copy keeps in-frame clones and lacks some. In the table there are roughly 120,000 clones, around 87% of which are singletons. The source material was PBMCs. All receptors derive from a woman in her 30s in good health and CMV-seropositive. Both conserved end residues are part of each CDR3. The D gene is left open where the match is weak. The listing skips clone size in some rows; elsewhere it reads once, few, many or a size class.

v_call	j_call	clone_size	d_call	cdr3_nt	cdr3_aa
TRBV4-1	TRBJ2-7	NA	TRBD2	TGCGCCAGCAGCCAAGATCCGCAGGGGGTGACCGTAGCGGGAGGGTACGAGCAGTACTTC	CASSQDPQGVTVAGGYEQYF
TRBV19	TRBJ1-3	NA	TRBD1	TGTGCCAGTAGTATAACAGGGGACTCTGGAAACACCATATATTTT	CASSITGDSGNTIYF
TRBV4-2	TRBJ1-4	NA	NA	TGTGCCAGCAGCCTCCGGGACACAAATGAAAAACTGTTTTTT	CASSLRDTNEKLFF
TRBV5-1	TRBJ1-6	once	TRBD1	TGCGCCAGCAGTCACCGGGACAGGTCCTATAATTCACCCCTCCACTTT	CASSHRDRSYNSPLHF
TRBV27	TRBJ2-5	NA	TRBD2	TGTGCCAGCAGCTCTACCCGGGAGGGGGGATTTCAAGAGACCCAGTACTTC	CASSSTREGGFQETQYF
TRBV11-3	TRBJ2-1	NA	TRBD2	TGTGCCAGCAGCCAGGGACTAGGTCAGGAGCAGTTCTTC	CASSQGLGQEQFF
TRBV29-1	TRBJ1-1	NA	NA	TGCAGCGTTGAAGAATTCAGAAGCACTGAAGCTTTCTTT	CSVEEFRSTEAFF
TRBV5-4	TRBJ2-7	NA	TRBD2	TGTGCCAGCAGCTTGGCTAGCGGGAGGGGCGAGCAGTACTTC	CASSLASGRGEQYF
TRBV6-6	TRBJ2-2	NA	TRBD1	TGTGCCAGCGATATCACAGGGGGCACCGGGGAGCTGTTTTTT	CASDITGGTGELFF
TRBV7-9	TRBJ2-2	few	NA	TGTGCCAGCCTGGCAGGACAAATGAACACCGGGGAGCTGTTTTTT	CASLAGQMNTGELFF
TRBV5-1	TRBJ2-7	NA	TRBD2	TGCGCCAGCAGCTTCTCTAGCGGGAGTTACGAGCAGTACTTC	CASSFSSGSYEQYF
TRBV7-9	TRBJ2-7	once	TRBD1	TGTGCCAGCAGCCCTCTTGGGACAGCCATGGGGGAGCAGTACTTC	CASSPLGTAMGEQYF
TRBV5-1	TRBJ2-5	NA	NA	TGCGCCAGCAGCTCCGGACACACCACTGAGACCCAGTACTTC	CASSSGHTTETQYF
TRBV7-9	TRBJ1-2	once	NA	TGTGCCAGCAGCTCAGGGTCGTGGGTATCCTCTAACTATGGCTACACCTTC	CASSSGSWVSSNYGYTF
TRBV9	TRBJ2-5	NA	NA	TGTGCCAGCAGCGTAGGTGTCAGGGTAGAGACCCAGTACTTC	CASSVGVRVETQYF
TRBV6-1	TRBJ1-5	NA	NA	TGTGCCAGCAGCCGACAGGTTGAGGATCAGCCCCAGCATTTT	CASSRQVEDQPQHF
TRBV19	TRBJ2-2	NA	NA	TGTGCCAGTAGTATCGGGGGAGCCACCGGGGAGCTGTTTTTT	CASSIGGATGELFF
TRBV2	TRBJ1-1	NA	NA	TGTGCCAGCAGGCAGGGGCCCGCCACTGAAGCTTTCTTT	CASRQGPATEAFF
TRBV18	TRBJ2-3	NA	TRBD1	TGTGCCAGCTCACTCAGGGGGATTGGCACAGATACGCAGTATTTT	CASSLRGIGTDTQYF
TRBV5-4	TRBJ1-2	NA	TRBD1	TGTGCCAGCAGCACCGACAGGGGCGGATATGGCTACACCTTC	CASSTDRGGYGYTF
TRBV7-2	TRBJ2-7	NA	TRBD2	TGTGCCAGCAGCCGGGAGGCAGGAACCTACGAGCAGTACTTC	CASSREAGTYEQYF
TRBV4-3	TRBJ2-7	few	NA	TGCGCCAGCAGCCAAGAAGTATCAGGCTACGAGCAGTACTTC	CASSQEVSGYEQYF
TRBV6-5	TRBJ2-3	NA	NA	TGTGCCAGCAGTTACGGTGGGGACATAGTAGATACGCAGTATTTT	CASSYGGDIVDTQYF
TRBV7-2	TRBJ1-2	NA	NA	TGTGCCAGCAGCTTGGGGGGGCATATTCCTCACTATGGCTACACCTTC	CASSLGGHIPHYGYTF
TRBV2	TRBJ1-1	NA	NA	TGTGCCAGCACGGAGAGGCGAATGAACACTGAAGCTTTCTTT	CASTERRMNTEAFF
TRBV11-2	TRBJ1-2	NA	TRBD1	TGTGCCAGCAGCCGCCCTACAGGGGACTATGGCTACACCTTC	CASSRPTGDYGYTF
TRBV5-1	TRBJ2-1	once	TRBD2	TGCGCCAGCAGCTTAGGACTAGGATCGGATGAGCAGTTCTTC	CASSLGLGSDEQFF
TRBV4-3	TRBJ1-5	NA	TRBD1	TGCGCCAGCAGCCAAAACACCGGGACAGGGCTGCCCCAGCATTTT	CASSQNTGTGLPQHF
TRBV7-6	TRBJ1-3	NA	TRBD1	TGTGCCAGCAGCGCTGGACAGGGGGCTTCTGGAAACACCATATATTTT	CASSAGQGASGNTIYF
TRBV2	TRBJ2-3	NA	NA	TGTGCCAGCAGTGAGAGGCGAGCGGGCGACTCGGCTACGCAGTATTTT	CASSERRAGDSATQYF
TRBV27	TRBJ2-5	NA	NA	TGTGCCAGCAGTTTGGTTGGGGGGTACCAAGAGACCCAGTACTTC	CASSLVGGYQETQYF
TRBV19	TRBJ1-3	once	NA	TGTGCCAGTAGTACCGACAGTGGTGGAAACACCATATATTTT	CASSTDSGGNTIYF
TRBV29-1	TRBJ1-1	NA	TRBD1	TGCAGCGCCAGGGGGCGGGGTACTGAAGCTTTCTTT	CSARGRGTEAFF
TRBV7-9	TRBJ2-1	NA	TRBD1	TGTGCCAGCAGCTTAGGGACAGGGAACTATGAGCAGTTCTTC	CASSLGTGNYEQFF
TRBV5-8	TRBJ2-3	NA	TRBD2	TGTGCCAGCAGCCGGGGGGAAAAAGATACGCAGTATTTT	CASSRGEKDTQYF
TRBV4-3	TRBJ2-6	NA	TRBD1	TGCGCCAGCAGCCGCGACGCGGGACAGGGGACTGGGGCCAACGTCCTGACTTTC	CASSRDAGQGTGANVLTF
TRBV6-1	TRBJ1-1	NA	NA	TGTGCCAGCCCATCAGATCGACATATGAACACTGAAGCTTTCTTT	CASPSDRHMNTEAFF
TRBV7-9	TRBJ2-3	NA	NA	TGTGCCAGCAGCGCTACGATAGATACGCAGTATTTT	CASSATIDTQYF
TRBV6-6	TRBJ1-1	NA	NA	TGTGCCAGCAGTTACGCGGGGAACACTGAAGCTTTCTTT	CASSYAGNTEAFF
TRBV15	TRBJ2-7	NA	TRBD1	TGTGCCACCAGCTCCCGGACAGGGCGCTACGAGCAGTACTTC	CATSSRTGRYEQYF
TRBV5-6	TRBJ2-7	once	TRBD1	TGTGCCAGCAGCTTTTATAGGACAGGGGGCTTCTACGAGCAGTACTTC	CASSFYRTGGFYEQYF
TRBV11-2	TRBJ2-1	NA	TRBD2	TGTGCCAGCAGCTTAGATGAGAGCGGGGGGGCCTATGGCAATGAGCAGTTCTTC	CASSLDESGGAYGNEQFF
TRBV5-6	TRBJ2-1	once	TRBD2	TGTGCCAGCAGCATAACACCTCTGACTAGCGGGATTGAGCAGTTCTTC	CASSITPLTSGIEQFF
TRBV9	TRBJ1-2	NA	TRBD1	TGTGCCAGCAGCGAGGGACAGGGCTATGGCTACACCTTC	CASSEGQGYGYTF
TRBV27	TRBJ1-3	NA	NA	TGTGCCAGCAGTCCAGGGTTGGGAAACACCATATATTTT	CASSPGLGNTIYF
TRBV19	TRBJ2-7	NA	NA	TGTGCCAGTAGTATAGGCGGAAGCTCCTACGAGCAGTACTTC	CASSIGGSSYEQYF
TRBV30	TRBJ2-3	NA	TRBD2	TGTGCCTGGTCGCTGAGATTCCGGGGAGGGTACACAGATACGCAGTATTTT	CAWSLRFRGGYTDTQYF